This is a list of T cell receptor beta chains from one sample in a study of PD-1 blockade in classical Hodgkin lymphoma. Only in-frame clones appear in the TCRdb table, and some are missing; sequencing was by immunoSEQ multiplex PCR. Found here are some 31,000 clones, 55% to 75% of them singletons; the top ten hold roughly 15%. This specimen consisted of peripheral blood mononuclear cells (PBMCs), obtained before the second cycle of nivolumab. The receptors come from a human donor with classical Hodgkin lymphoma. Each CDR3 is given with its conserved first and last residue. The order of the fields is D gene, J gene, V gene, clone size, CDR3 protein, CDR3 DNA. A D gene is named only where the DNA matches it firmly. Clone size is given for some rows only: seen once, a few or many times, or a class if the clone is expanded.

d_gene: NA
j_gene: TRBJ1-4
v_gene: TRBV6-1
abundance: NA
CDR3aa: CASSELWPFATNEKLFF
CDR3nt: TGTGCTAGCAGTGAACTGTGGCCATTTGCAACTAATGAAAAACTGTTTTTT

d_gene: TRBD2
j_gene: TRBJ2-3
v_gene: TRBV5-8
abundance: NA
CDR3aa: CASSLRASGVSSGDTQYF
CDR3nt: TGTGCCAGCAGCTTGAGGGCTAGCGGGGTATCCAGCGGGGATACGCAGTATTTT

d_gene: TRBD1
j_gene: TRBJ1-2
v_gene: TRBV6-6
abundance: NA
CDR3aa: CASSLGQVYGYTF
CDR3nt: TGTGCCAGCAGTTTGGGACAGGTTTATGGCTACACCTTC

d_gene: TRBD1
j_gene: TRBJ2-1
v_gene: TRBV6-6
abundance: NA
CDR3aa: CASSYPSRTGLVEQFF
CDR3nt: TGTGCCAGCAGTTACCCCTCACGGACAGGACTCGTAGAGCAGTTCTTC

d_gene: TRBD1
j_gene: TRBJ1-2
v_gene: TRBV7-2
abundance: NA
CDR3aa: CASKQGYYGYTF
CDR3nt: TGTGCCAGCAAACAGGGGTACTATGGCTACACCTTC

d_gene: NA
j_gene: TRBJ1-2
v_gene: TRBV28
abundance: few
CDR3aa: CASRPNRDGYTF
CDR3nt: TGTGCCAGCAGGCCAAACAGGGACGGCTACACCTTC

d_gene: TRBD1
j_gene: TRBJ2-7
v_gene: TRBV5-4
abundance: NA
CDR3aa: CASSTRDRVSGEQYF
CDR3nt: TGTGCCAGCAGCACCCGAGACAGGGTATCTGGGGAGCAGTACTTC

d_gene: NA
j_gene: TRBJ2-3
v_gene: TRBV6-1
abundance: NA
CDR3aa: CASSGNTDTQYF
CDR3nt: TGTGCCAGCAGTGGAAACACAGATACGCAGTATTTT

d_gene: NA
j_gene: TRBJ1-5
v_gene: TRBV28
abundance: few
CDR3aa: CASGRLDQPQHF
CDR3nt: TGTGCCAGCGGCCGACTGGATCAGCCCCAGCATTTT

d_gene: TRBD2
j_gene: TRBJ2-3
v_gene: TRBV10-1
abundance: NA
CDR3aa: CASSARLAGPTDTQYF
CDR3nt: TGCGCCAGCAGTGCCCGACTAGCGGGGCCCACAGATACGCAGTATTTT

d_gene: NA
j_gene: TRBJ2-6
v_gene: TRBV9
abundance: NA
CDR3aa: CASSVGAGPSSGANVLTF
CDR3nt: TGTGCCAGCAGCGTGGGGGCGGGGCCCAGCTCTGGGGCCAACGTCCTGACTTTC

d_gene: NA
j_gene: TRBJ1-5
v_gene: TRBV7-8
abundance: NA
CDR3aa: CASSLARGANQPQHF
CDR3nt: TGTGCCAGCAGCTTAGCGCGGGGGGCCAATCAGCCCCAGCATTTT

d_gene: NA
j_gene: TRBJ1-1
v_gene: TRBV28
abundance: NA
CDR3aa: CASRRDGNTEAFF
CDR3nt: TGTGCCAGCAGGCGGGACGGAAACACTGAAGCTTTCTTT

d_gene: NA
j_gene: TRBJ2-2
v_gene: TRBV6-6
abundance: large
CDR3aa: CASSASPSTGELFF
CDR3nt: TGTGCCAGCAGTGCTAGCCCCTCCACCGGGGAGCTGTTTTTT

d_gene: NA
j_gene: TRBJ1-1
v_gene: TRBV5-1
abundance: few
CDR3aa: CASSLAGVTPGYF
CDR3nt: TGCGCCAGCAGCTTGGCCGGGGTAACCCCAGGATACTTT

d_gene: TRBD1
j_gene: TRBJ1-5
v_gene: TRBV7-2
abundance: NA
CDR3aa: CASSPGGGLPNQPQHF
CDR3nt: TGTGCCAGCAGCCCGGGAGGGGGCTTACCCAATCAGCCCCAGCATTTT

d_gene: TRBD1
j_gene: TRBJ2-7
v_gene: TRBV2
abundance: NA
CDR3aa: CASSAGQGIGEQYF
CDR3nt: TGTGCCAGCAGTGCGGGACAGGGGATTGGCGAGCAGTACTTC

d_gene: NA
j_gene: TRBJ2-3
v_gene: TRBV9
abundance: NA
CDR3aa: CASSVGPTVPGGGTDTQYF
CDR3nt: TGTGCCAGCAGCGTAGGGCCTACAGTCCCAGGGGGGGGCACAGATACGCAGTATTTT